This TCR beta chain is drawn from a study of T cells after yellow fever vaccination. Study-level information: Preparation of the low-cell-number fractions used SMART-Seq v4 Ultra Low Input.

Study-wide results and caveats: Subsequent booster samples again held most clones from primary vaccination (approximately 95% CD4, about 90% CD8).

The table lists this clonotype with a few counts. Its cognate antigen is unknown. TCRdb reprocessed the 5' RACE reads with MiXCR, giving one entry per CDR3 protein. Counted here are hundreds of thousands of distinct CDR3 sequences, 8.7% occurring once; the ten biggest clones make up under 20%. Trimming shortened V by 5 bases and J by 5 bases, and 16 bases separated the two germline ends. This CDR3 has 14 residues. The germline CDR1 and CDR2 sequences are SEHNR and FQNEAQ (reference sequence). This TCR came from a man aged 18 to 29 who received the YFV17D yellow fever vaccine. The chain combines TRBV7-9 with TRBJ2-7; tentative D call: TRBD1 (6 bases). The sequencing used PBMCs, collected on the day of the first yellow fever vaccination. CDR3 protein: CASSHPQGGNEQYV. The CDR3 region has the DNA TGTGCCAGCAGCCATCCACAAGGGGGAAACGAGCAGTACGTC.